The 11 T cell receptor beta chains listed next were all sequenced from one sample in a study of spatial heterogeneity in lung cancer. The time point denotes: blood at routine non-recurrence follow-up after resection. Sequencing was performed on whole RNA extracted from tumor and nontumor lung tissue, or from frozen PBMC, and the material was left unsorted. TCRdb reprocessed the 5' RACE reads via MiXCR and lists one record per CDR3 protein. There are about 120,000 distinct CDR3 sequences in the sample; 12% occur only once, and 15% to 20% lies in the top ten. The sequences come from PBMCs, collected at follow-up. The receptors were gathered from a male donor with early-stage non-small cell lung cancer.

This clonotype was counted at least ten times. The chain employs TRBV11-2 and TRBJ2-1; a possible D gene is TRBD1 (6 bases). Germline assignment: CDR1 SGHAT and CDR2 FQNNGV. The CDR3 totals 15 residues. The V end was cut by 5 bases, the J end by 4 bases, with 15 bases between. The CDR3 sequence: CASSNTGTSYNEQFF. The CDR3 DNA reads as TGTGCCAGCAGCAATACCGGGACATCGTACAATGAGCAGTTCTTC.

The rearrangement uses TRBV2 and TRBJ2-1, with a possible D match to TRBD1 (6 bases). The CDR3 extends over 14 amino acids. Per germline, CDR1 SNHLY and CDR2 FYNNEI. The V end was cut by 7 bases, the J end by 1 base, with 11 bases between. CDR3 protein: CASNQQGSYNEQFF. CDR3 sequence (DNA): TGTGCCAGCAACCAACAGGGTTCCTACAATGAGCAGTTCTTC.

The chain links TRBV2 to TRBJ2-5, with 8 bases lining up with TRBD2. Germline V gene sequence: CDR1 SNHLY, CDR2 FYNNEI. J was trimmed by 4 bases and V by 6 bases; bases with no gene match: 13. The CDR3 loop spans 16 amino acids. The CDR3 DNA reads TGTGCCAGCAGCGAAAGTGGACTAGCTGGATCAGAGACCCAGTACTTC. This gives the protein CASSESGLAGSETQYF.

This clonotype came up a few times. The chain carries TRBV25-1 and TRBJ1-3; D gene unclear. The CDR3 runs to 15 residues. Germline assignment: CDR1 MGHDK and CDR2 SYGVNS. The germline V and J ends were trimmed by 2 bases and 0 bases, with 8 bases remaining between them. This chain's CDR3 is CASSEMGSSGNTIYF. The CDR3 nucleotides read TGTGCCAGCAGTGAAATGGGGAGCTCTGGAAACACCATATATTTT.

This clonotype has at least ten counts. The V and J genes are TRBV12-3 or TRBV12-4 and TRBJ2-7; D assignment may be TRBD1 or TRBD2 (6 bases each). V dropped 8 bases and J dropped 4 bases, with 30 bases sitting between them. The length of the CDR3 is 18 residues. Here the CDR3 reads CASARTAGGAGASYEQYF. CDR3 bases: TGTGCCAGCGCGAGGACAGCGGGCGGGGCAGGGGCGTCATACGAGCAGTACTTC.

The table lists this clonotype with a few counts. The chain has TRBV6-1 and TRBJ1-4; D uncertain. CDR3 length: 11 residues. Between the trimmed V and J ends, which lost 8 bases and 5 bases, there was a span of 6 bases. Germline CDR1 reads MNHNS; CDR2 reads SASEGT. The CDR3 DNA reads as TGTGCCAGCGGGGAGAATGAAAAACTGTTTTTT. This gives the protein CASGENEKLFF.

The V gene is TRBV15, the J gene TRBJ2-7; no definite D call. CDR1 LNHNV and CDR2 YYDKDF come from the germline V gene (reference sequence). Trimming took off 0 bases at V and 2 bases at J, with 11 bases between the two ends. The CDR3 spans 15 residues. For the CDR3, the DNA is TGTGCCACCAGCAGAGATCGCCAGCCCACCTACGAGCAGTACTTC. Protein sequence: CATSRDRQPTYEQYF. The variable domain in full, with the rest retrieved from reference TRBV15 and TRBJ2-7, is DAMVIQNPRYQVTQFGKPVTLSCSQTLNHNVMYWYQQKSSQAPKLLFHYYDKDFNNEADTPDNFQSRRPNTSFCFLDIRSPGLGDTAMYLCATSRDRQPTYEQYFGPGTRLTVT.

This clonotype was counted only a few times. The V and J genes are TRBV6-2 or TRBV6-3 and TRBJ1-1; no firm D call. Per germline, CDR1 MNHEY and CDR2 SVGEGT. The CDR3 loop spans 12 amino acids. V dropped 2 bases and J dropped 6 bases, with 7 bases sitting between them. Here the CDR3 DNA reads TGTGCCAGCAGTTACCCCCCGGCTGAAGCTTTCTTT. Protein product: CASSYPPAEAFF.

In its sample, this clonotype was seen many times. The rearrangement joins TRBV4-2 to TRBJ1-4; TRBD1 aligns across 8 bases. The CDR3 contains 14 residues. Germline V gene lookup returns CDR1 LGHNA and CDR2 YNFKEQ. The V and J ends lost 1 base and 6 bases, in that order; junction bases with no gene match: 1. CDR3 protein: CASSQGTGYEKLFF. The CDR3 region has the DNA TGTGCCAGCAGCCAAGGGACAGGGTATGAAAAACTGTTTTTT.

The genes are TRBV19 and TRBJ1-5; D is possibly TRBD1 (6 bases). This CDR3 has 12 residues. Germline CDR1 is LNHDA and CDR2 is SQIVND (reference sequence). V was pared by 10 bases and J by 7 bases, with 14 bases between. The CDR3 DNA reads TGTGCCACTACGGACAGCCGGCAGCCCCAGCATTTT. Its protein product is CATTDSRQPQHF.

This clonotype was seen many times. In DNA form, the CDR3 reads TGTGCCAGCAGTTTAGGGGGCGTTAATGAAAAACTGTTTTTT. Protein sequence: CASSLGGVNEKLFF. The V call is TRBV27, the J call TRBJ1-4, with a possible D match to TRBD1 (6 bases). V dropped 2 bases and J dropped 4 bases, with 8 bases sitting between them. Germline CDR1 is MNHEY and CDR2 is SMNVEV (reference sequence). This CDR3 comprises 14 residues. Full variable domain (outside the CDR3, taken from reference TRBV27 and TRBJ1-4): EAQVTQNPRYLITVTGKKLTVTCSQNMNHEYMSWYRQDPGLGLRQIYYSMNVEVTDKGDVPEGYKVSRKEKRNFPLILESPSPNQTSLYFCASSLGGVNEKLFFGSGTQLSVL.